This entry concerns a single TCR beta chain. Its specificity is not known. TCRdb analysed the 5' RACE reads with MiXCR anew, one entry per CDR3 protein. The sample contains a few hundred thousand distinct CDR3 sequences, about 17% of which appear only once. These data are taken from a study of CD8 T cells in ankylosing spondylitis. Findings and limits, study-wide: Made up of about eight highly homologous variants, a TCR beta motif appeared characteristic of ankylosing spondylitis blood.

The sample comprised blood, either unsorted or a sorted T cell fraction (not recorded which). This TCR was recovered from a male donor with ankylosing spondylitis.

CDR3 amino acids: CASRRHERMNTEAFF. In DNA, the CDR3 is TGTGCCAGCAGGCGACATGAGAGGATGAACACTGAAGCTTTCTTT. The chain is built from TRBV27 and TRBJ1-1, with D unclear. Trimming removed 6 bases at V and 0 bases at J, with 14 bases between. CDR1 and CDR2 from the germline V gene are MNHEY and SMNVEV (reference sequence). CDR3 size: 15 residues.